This T cell receptor (beta chain) derives from a study of B cell selection in AIRE deficiency. The regulatory T cell sort gate was CD4+CD25hiCD127low/negative. In germline, CDR1 is LNHDA, CDR2 SQIVND (reference sequence). CDR3 length: 12 amino acids. Trimming stripped 3 bases from V and 11 bases from J, with 11 bases between. Sequenced by immunoSEQ multiplex PCR; TCRdb stores in-frame clones only, minus some. The sample contains about 14,000 clones, around 93% of which appear only once. This sequence was found in a human donor with AIRE deficiency. Sequencing was carried out using Tregs sorted from PBMCs. The rearrangement links TRBV19 to TRBJ2-1; D possibly matches TRBD1 or TRBD2 (5 bases each). The CDR3 DNA reads TGTGCCAGTAGTATTCGGGACGGACAGCAGTTCTTC. As protein: CASSIRDGQQFF.